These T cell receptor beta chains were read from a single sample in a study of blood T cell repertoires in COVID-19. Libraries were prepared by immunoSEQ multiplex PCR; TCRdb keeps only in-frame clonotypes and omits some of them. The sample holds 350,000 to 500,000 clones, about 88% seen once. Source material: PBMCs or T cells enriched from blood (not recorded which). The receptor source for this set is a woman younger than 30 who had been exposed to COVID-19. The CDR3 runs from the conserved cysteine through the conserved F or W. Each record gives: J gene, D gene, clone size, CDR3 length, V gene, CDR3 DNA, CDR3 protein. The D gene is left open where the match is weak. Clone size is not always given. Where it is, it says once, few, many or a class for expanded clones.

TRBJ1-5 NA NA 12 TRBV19 TGTGCCAGTAGTTATAGCAATCAGCCCCAGCATTTT CASSYSNQPQHF
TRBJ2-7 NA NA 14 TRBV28 TGTGCCAGCAGTCCCGACAGGAGCTCCTACGAGCAGTACTTC CASSPDRSSYEQYF
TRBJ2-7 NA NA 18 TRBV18 TGTGCCAGCTCACCTCCCATGGGATCGAGCGGGCGCCCCTACGAGCAGTACTTC CASSPPMGSSGRPYEQYF
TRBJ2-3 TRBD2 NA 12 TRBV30 TGTGCCTGGACTCCTAGCGGGGGCACGCAGTATTTT CAWTPSGGTQYF
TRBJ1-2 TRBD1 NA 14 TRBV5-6 TGTGCCAGCAGCTTGGTGCAGGGGGCGAGAGGCTACACCTTC CASSLVQGARGYTF
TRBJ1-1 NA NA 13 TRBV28 TGTGCCAGCAGTTTACTGCAGGGTCATGAAGCTTTCTTT CASSLLQGHEAFF
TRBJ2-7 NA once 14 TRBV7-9 TGTGCCAGCAGCTTAGGACTCCAGGGGCACGAGCAGTACTTC CASSLGLQGHEQYF
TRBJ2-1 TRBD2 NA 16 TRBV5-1 TGCGCCAGCAGCTTTACTAGCGGGGGGGCTTCTAATGAGCAGTTCTTC CASSFTSGGASNEQFF
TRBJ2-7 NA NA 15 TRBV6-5 TGTGCCAGCAGCCCAAACAGGGAAAACTCCTACGAGCAGTACTTC CASSPNRENSYEQYF
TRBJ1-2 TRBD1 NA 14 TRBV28 TGTGCCACGAAACCGGGACAGGGGGCTAAAGGCTACACCTTC CATKPGQGAKGYTF
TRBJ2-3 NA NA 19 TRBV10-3 TGTGCCATCAGTGAGCGGCCCCTCCGGGGGGCGGGGCGGGTAGATACGCAGTATTTT CAISERPLRGAGRVDTQYF
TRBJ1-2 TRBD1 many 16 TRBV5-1 TGCGCCAGCAGCTTAGTTCCGACAGGGAGCAGCTATGGCTACACCTTC CASSLVPTGSSYGYTF
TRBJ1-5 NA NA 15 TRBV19 TGTGCCAGTAGTACTGGGGCGCGGAGCAATCAGCCCCAGCATTTT CASSTGARSNQPQHF
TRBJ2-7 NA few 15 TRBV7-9 TGTGCCAGCAGCTCGAGGACAGTAGCCTTTTCAGAGCAGTACTTC CASSSRTVAFSEQYF
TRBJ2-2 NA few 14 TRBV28 TGTGCCAGCATCGAATTAGGGGCTACCGGGGAGCTGTTTTTT CASIELGATGELFF
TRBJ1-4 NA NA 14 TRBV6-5 TGTGCCAGCAGTTACCGGGAGGTGGGTGAAAAACTGTTTTTT CASSYREVGEKLFF
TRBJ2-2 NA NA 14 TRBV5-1 TGCGCCAGCAGCGGGGCGCTGAACACCGGGGAGCTGTTTTTT CASSGALNTGELFF
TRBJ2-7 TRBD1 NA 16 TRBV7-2 TGTGCCAGCAGTCCACAGGGGGCCCCATTATCCTACGAGCAGTACTTC CASSPQGAPLSYEQYF
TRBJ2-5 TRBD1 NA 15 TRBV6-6 TGTGCCAGCAGTTATTATCAGGGGGCGAAAGAGACCCAGTACTTC CASSYYQGAKETQYF
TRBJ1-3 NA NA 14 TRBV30 TGTGCCTGGAGTGTACCGGTCTCTGGAAACACCATATATTTT CAWSVPVSGNTIYF
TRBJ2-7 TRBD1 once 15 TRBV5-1 TGCGCCAGCAGCTCGCCCGGGACAGGGACTTCCGAGCAGTACTTC CASSSPGTGTSEQYF
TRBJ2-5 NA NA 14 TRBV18 TGTGCCAGCTCACGCCTGGACAGCTTTGAAACCCAGTACTTC CASSRLDSFETQYF
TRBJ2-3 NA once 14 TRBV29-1 TGCAGCGTTCCTACTCCCCAGGGTGTCGATACGCAGTATTTT CSVPTPQGVDTQYF
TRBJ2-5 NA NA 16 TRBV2 TGTGCCAGCAGACGGTTCGGGACACCCTACCAAGAGACCCAGTACTTC CASRRFGTPYQETQYF
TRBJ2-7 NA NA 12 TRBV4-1 TGCGCCAGCAGCCAACCATTGGAGGAGCAGTACTTC CASSQPLEEQYF
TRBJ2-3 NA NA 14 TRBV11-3 TGTGCCAGCAGCTCAACTTCATACACAGATACGCAGTATTTT CASSSTSYTDTQYF
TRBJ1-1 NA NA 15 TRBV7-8 TGTGCCAGCAGCCGACTCGGGGGGCGGAGAACTGAAGCTTTCTTT CASSRLGGRRTEAFF
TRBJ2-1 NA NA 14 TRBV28 TGTGCCAGCACTGCAGGGGCTAACTACAATGAGCAGTTCTTC CASTAGANYNEQFF
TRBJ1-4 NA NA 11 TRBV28 TGTGCCAGCAGTTTCCGTGAAAAACTGTTTTTT CASSFREKLFF
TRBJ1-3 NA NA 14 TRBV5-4 TGTGCCAGCAGCCGCAGCGGCTCTGGAAACACCATATATTTT CASSRSGSGNTIYF
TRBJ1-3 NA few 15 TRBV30 TGTGCCTGGAGGGACGGACTGCCCTCTGGAAACACCATATATTTT CAWRDGLPSGNTIYF
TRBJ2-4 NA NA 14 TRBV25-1 TGTGCCAGCAGTGAACAAGGGCGCGGGAACATTCAGTACTTC CASSEQGRGNIQYF
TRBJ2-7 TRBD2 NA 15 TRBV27 TGTGCCAGCAGTGCGGATAGCGGGGGCCGTTACGAGCAGTACTTC CASSADSGGRYEQYF
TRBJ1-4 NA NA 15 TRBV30 TGTGCCTGGAGTAGGACGGCAGGGCGTAATGAAAAACTGTTTTTT CAWSRTAGRNEKLFF
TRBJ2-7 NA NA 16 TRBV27 TGTGCCAGCAGTTTAGTTGGTCAGGGTGGCACCTACGAGCAGTACTTC CASSLVGQGGTYEQYF
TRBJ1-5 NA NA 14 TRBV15 TGTGCCACCAGCAGAGCGGAATCTAGTCAGCCCCAGCATTTT CATSRAESSQPQHF
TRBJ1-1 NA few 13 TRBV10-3 TGTGCCATCAGTGGGGCTTTGAACACTGAAGCTTTCTTT CAISGALNTEAFF
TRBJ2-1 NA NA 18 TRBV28 TGTGGAACTTTGAGCATCGGGGAGGCCAAATCTGCTCGGCATGAGCAGTTCTTC CGTLSIGEAKSARHEQFF
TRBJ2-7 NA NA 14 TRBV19 TGTGCCAGTAGTATATCTAGCCCGTCCTACGAGCAGTACTTC CASSISSPSYEQYF
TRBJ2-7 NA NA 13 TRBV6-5 TGTGCCAGCAGTACCAGGGGCTCCTACGAGCAGTACTTC CASSTRGSYEQYF
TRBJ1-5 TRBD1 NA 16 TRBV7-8 TGTGCCAGCAGCAAAACGGACAGGGTAATCAATCAGCCCCAGCATTTT CASSKTDRVINQPQHF
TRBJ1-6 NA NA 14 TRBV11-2 TGTGCCAGCAGCCAAGTCCTAAACAATTCACCCCTCCACTTT CASSQVLNNSPLHF
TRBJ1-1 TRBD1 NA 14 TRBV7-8 TGTGCCAGCAGCGGGGGGACAGGGTGGACTGAAGCTTTCTTT CASSGGTGWTEAFF
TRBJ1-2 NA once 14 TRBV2 TGTGCCAGCAGTGAAACAGGGAATAACTATGGCTACACCTTC CASSETGNNYGYTF
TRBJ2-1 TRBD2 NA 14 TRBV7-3 TGTGCCAGCAGCTTAAACGGGGGGGCTAATGAGCAGTTCTTC CASSLNGGANEQFF
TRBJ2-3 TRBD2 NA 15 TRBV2 TGTGCCAGCAGTTCAGGGGGGACTAGCGGGGGCACTGAGTATTTT CASSSGGTSGGTEYF
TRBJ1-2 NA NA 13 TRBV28 TGTGCCAGCAGTTTACCAGGGGTCTATGGCTACACCTTC CASSLPGVYGYTF
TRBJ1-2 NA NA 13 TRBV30 TGTGCCTGGAGTGCAAAGAAACTCTATGGCTACACCTTC CAWSAKKLYGYTF
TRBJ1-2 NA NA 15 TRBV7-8 TGTGCCAGCAGCTCGTTAGGGAGACCCGACGGGGGCTACACCTTC CASSSLGRPDGGYTF
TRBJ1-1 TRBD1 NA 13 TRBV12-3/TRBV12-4 TGTGCCAGCAGTTTTGTAATCAGGGGGCCGCCTTTCTTT CASSFVIRGPPFF
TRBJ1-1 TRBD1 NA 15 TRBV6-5 TGTGCCAGCTCGGGGACAGGGGTGATGAACACTGAAGCTTTCTTT CASSGTGVMNTEAFF
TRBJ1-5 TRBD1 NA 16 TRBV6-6 TGTGCCAGCAGTTACTCTATCTCAGGGGGCAGGGAGCCCCAGCATTTT CASSYSISGGREPQHF